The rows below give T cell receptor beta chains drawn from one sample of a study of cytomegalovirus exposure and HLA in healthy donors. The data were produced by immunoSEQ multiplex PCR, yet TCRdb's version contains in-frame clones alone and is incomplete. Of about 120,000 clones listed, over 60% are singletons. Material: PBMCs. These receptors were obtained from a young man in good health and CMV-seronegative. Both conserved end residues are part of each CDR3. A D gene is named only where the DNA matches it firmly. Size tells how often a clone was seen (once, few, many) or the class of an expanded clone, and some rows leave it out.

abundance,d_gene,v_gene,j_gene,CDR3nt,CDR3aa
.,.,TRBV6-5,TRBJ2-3,TGTGCCAGCAGGCAGACAGATACGCAGTATTTT,CASRQTDTQYF
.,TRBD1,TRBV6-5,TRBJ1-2,TGTGCCAGCAGCTTAAACCGGGACAGGGGAGGTGGCTACACCTTC,CASSLNRDRGGGYTF
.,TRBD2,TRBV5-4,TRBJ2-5,TGTGCCAGCAGCCCAATGGGACTAGCGGGAGGCGCGGAGACCCAGTACTTC,CASSPMGLAGGAETQYF
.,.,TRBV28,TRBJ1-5,TGTGCCAGCAGTTTGGTCGGAGGACAGCCCCAGCATTTT,CASSLVGGQPQHF
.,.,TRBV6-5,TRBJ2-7,TGTGCCAGCAGTTACTCGAGATGGCAGGGGTTGTGCGAGCAGTACTTC,CASSYSRWQGLCEQYF
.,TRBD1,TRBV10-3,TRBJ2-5,TGTGCCATCAGTTATGACAGGGGACTTGGAGAGACCCAGTACTTC,CAISYDRGLGETQYF
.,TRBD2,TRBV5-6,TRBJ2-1,TGTGCCAGCAGCTTGCTCCTAGCGGAAAATACCTACAATGAGCAGTTCTTC,CASSLLLAENTYNEQFF
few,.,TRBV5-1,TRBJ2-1,TGCGCCAGCACCTCGGACCGGGACTCCCGCCCCTCCTACAATGAGCAGTTCTTC,CASTSDRDSRPSYNEQFF
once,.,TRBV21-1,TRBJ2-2,TGTGCCAGCAAAGCCGGTCTTGGTAACACCGGGGAGCTGTTTTTT,CASKAGLGNTGELFF
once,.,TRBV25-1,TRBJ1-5,TGTGCCAGCAGTGAAGGGGCAGGGAGGGACAATCAGCCCCAGCATTTT,CASSEGAGRDNQPQHF
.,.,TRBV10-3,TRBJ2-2,TGTGCCATCAGTGAGTCGCAGAGGGAGCTGTTTTTT,CAISESQRELFF
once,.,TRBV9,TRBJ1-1,TGTGCCAGCAGCGCAGGCCATACAGGGAGTTCGGAAGCTTTCTTT,CASSAGHTGSSEAFF
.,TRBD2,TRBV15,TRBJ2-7,TGTGCCACCCACCCGGGGGGGCTGACCTACGAGCAGTACTTC,CATHPGGLTYEQYF
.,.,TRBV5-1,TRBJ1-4,TGCGCCAGCAGGATCCAGGGAACTAATGAAAAACTGTTTTTT,CASRIQGTNEKLFF
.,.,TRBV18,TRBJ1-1,TGTGCCAGCTCACCATTGGGACAGAACACTGAAGCTTTCTTT,CASSPLGQNTEAFF
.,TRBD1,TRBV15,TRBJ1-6,TGTGCCACCAGCAGAGGGAAAGCAGGGGGATCTATCAAGGATAATTCACCCCTCCACTTT,CATSRGKAGGSIKDNSPLHF
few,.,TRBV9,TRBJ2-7,TGTGCCAGCAGCGTAGGGTCGGCAGGGCGTCACGAGCAGTACTTC,CASSVGSAGRHEQYF
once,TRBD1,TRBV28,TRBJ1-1,TGTGCCAGCGCCCTGGGAACAGGGGTCGGGAACACTGAAGCTTTCTTT,CASALGTGVGNTEAFF
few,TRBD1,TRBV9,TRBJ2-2,TGTGCCAGCAGCTCAAAGGGACAGGGTAACACCGGGGAGCTGTTTTTT,CASSSKGQGNTGELFF
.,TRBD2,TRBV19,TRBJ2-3,TGTGCCAGTAGTAAAGGACTAGCACGCACAGATACGCAGTATTTT,CASSKGLARTDTQYF
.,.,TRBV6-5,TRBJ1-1,TGTGCCAGCAGTTACGGGGGGGTGGGTTTGAACACTGAAGCTTTCTTT,CASSYGGVGLNTEAFF
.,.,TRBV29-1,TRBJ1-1,TGCAGCGCCGATGGTGGCGGCACTGAAGCTTTCTTT,CSADGGGTEAFF
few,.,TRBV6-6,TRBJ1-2,TGTGCCAGCAGTTACGTTCGGGGTTACGACTATGGCTACACCTTC,CASSYVRGYDYGYTF
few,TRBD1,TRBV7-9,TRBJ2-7,TGTGCCAGCAGCTCCGCCGGGACAGGGTTTCCGGAGCAGTACTTC,CASSSAGTGFPEQYF
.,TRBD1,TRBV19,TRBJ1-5,TGTGCCAGTAGTATAGCCACAGGGGGCACGGGGAGTCAGCCCCAGCATTTT,CASSIATGGTGSQPQHF
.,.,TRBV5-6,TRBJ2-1,TGTGCCAGCAGCCCCAACCCGACTGGGGAGCAGTTCTTC,CASSPNPTGEQFF
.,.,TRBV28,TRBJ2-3,TGTGCCAGCAGTACCCCGGGGAGCAATCAGCCCCAGTATTTT,CASSTPGSNQPQYF
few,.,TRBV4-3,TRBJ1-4,TGCGCCAGCAGCCAAGATCGGGGTACTGGAAAACTGTTTTTT,CASSQDRGTGKLFF
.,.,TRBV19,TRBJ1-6,TGTGCCAGTAGTATCTCGACTCTTTCACCCCTCCACTTT,CASSISTLSPLHF
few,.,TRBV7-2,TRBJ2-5,TGTGCCAGCGGCCTGGGCATCCCTGGCGAGACCCAGTACTTC,CASGLGIPGETQYF
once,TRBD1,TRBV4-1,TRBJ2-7,TGCGCCAGCAGCCAGCGACAGGGGGGTGACGAGCAGTACTTC,CASSQRQGGDEQYF
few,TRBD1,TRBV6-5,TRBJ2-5,TGTGCCATCTGGGACAGGGTGGGAAAGACCCAGTACTTC,CAIWDRVGKTQYF
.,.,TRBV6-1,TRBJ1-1,TGTGCCGCCTCTTGGCAGGGCCATACTGAAGCTTTCTTT,CAASWQGHTEAFF
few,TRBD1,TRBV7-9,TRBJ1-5,TGTGCCAGCAGTGTTGACAGGGGTGATCAGCCCCAGCATTTT,CASSVDRGDQPQHF
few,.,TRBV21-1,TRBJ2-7,TGTGCCAGAGACCGGGGGAGTCGTAACTACGAGCAGTACTTC,CARDRGSRNYEQYF